The rows below give T cell receptor beta chains drawn from one sample of a study of identical twins. Each CDR3 protein is one row after TCRdb ran MiXCR on the 5' RACE reads. The sample carries fewer than 500,000 distinct CDR3 sequences, 13% to 15% recorded once. These same records also appear under a second study, on yellow fever vaccine responses in identical twins.

The sample consisted of CD4+ T cells sorted from blood. All receptors derive from a woman between 18 and 29 years old in good health. The CDR3 runs from the conserved cysteine through the conserved F or W. The D gene is left open where the match is weak. Size values are once, few and many counts, or a class for expanded clones, and some rows have none.

v_gene: TRBV3-1; j_gene: TRBJ2-2; d_gene: NA; abundance: many; CDR3nt: TGTGCCAGCAGCCAAGAAGGGGAGCTGTTTTTT; CDR3aa: CASSQEGELFF
v_gene: TRBV20-1; j_gene: TRBJ2-1; d_gene: NA; abundance: few; CDR3nt: TGCAGTGCTAACGGAATCTACAATGAGCAGTTCTTC; CDR3aa: CSANGIYNEQFF
v_gene: TRBV7-8; j_gene: TRBJ2-1; d_gene: TRBD2; abundance: NA; CDR3nt: TGTGCCAGCACCCGGGGGGGGCTACCCTCCTACAATGAGCAGTTCTTC; CDR3aa: CASTRGGLPSYNEQFF
v_gene: TRBV5-1; j_gene: TRBJ2-7; d_gene: NA; abundance: many; CDR3nt: TGTGCCAGCAGCTTAGCAGGGTCATCCTACGAGCAGTACTTC; CDR3aa: CASSLAGSSYEQYF
v_gene: TRBV7-2; j_gene: TRBJ2-3; d_gene: NA; abundance: many; CDR3nt: TGTGCCAGCAGCTTAGAAGGGAGTGGCGCAGATACGCAGTATTTT; CDR3aa: CASSLEGSGADTQYF
v_gene: TRBV12-3/TRBV12-4; j_gene: TRBJ1-6; d_gene: TRBD1; abundance: few; CDR3nt: TGTGCCAGCAGTCGAGACAGGGGGAGATTTAATTCACCCCTCCACTTT; CDR3aa: CASSRDRGRFNSPLHF
v_gene: TRBV6-5; j_gene: TRBJ1-2; d_gene: NA; abundance: NA; CDR3nt: TGTGCCAGCAGTTACTATGACAGCTATGGCTACACCTTC; CDR3aa: CASSYYDSYGYTF
v_gene: TRBV11-1; j_gene: TRBJ2-7; d_gene: TRBD1; abundance: many; CDR3nt: TGTGCCAGCAGCCCCCAAACAGGGGCCCTCTACGAGCAGTACTTC; CDR3aa: CASSPQTGALYEQYF
v_gene: TRBV6-1; j_gene: TRBJ2-3; d_gene: NA; abundance: NA; CDR3nt: TGTGCCAGCACCAACACAGGGACTAGCACAGATACGCAGTATTTT; CDR3aa: CASTNTGTSTDTQYF
v_gene: TRBV15; j_gene: TRBJ2-2; d_gene: NA; abundance: few; CDR3nt: TGTGCCACCAGCGAGAGGAGGGACATCACCACCGGGGAGCTGTTTTTT; CDR3aa: CATSERRDITTGELFF
v_gene: TRBV7-6; j_gene: TRBJ2-2; d_gene: TRBD2; abundance: NA; CDR3nt: TGTGCCAGCAGACCCCTAGCGGGGGGGCTTCTGGCCGGGGAGCTGTTTTTT; CDR3aa: CASRPLAGGLLAGELFF
v_gene: TRBV20-1; j_gene: TRBJ2-2; d_gene: NA; abundance: many; CDR3nt: TGCAGTGCTGCACAGGGAAGCACCGGGGAGCTGTTTTTT; CDR3aa: CSAAQGSTGELFF
v_gene: TRBV7-3; j_gene: TRBJ2-3; d_gene: NA; abundance: NA; CDR3nt: TGTGCCAGCAGCCCCGGGACCCGGAGCACAGATACGCAGTATTTT; CDR3aa: CASSPGTRSTDTQYF
v_gene: TRBV5-4; j_gene: TRBJ2-5; d_gene: TRBD2; abundance: NA; CDR3nt: TGTGCCAGCAGCTTGGCAGCACCGGGACTAGCGGAACAGTACTTC; CDR3aa: CASSLAAPGLAEQYF
v_gene: TRBV29-1; j_gene: TRBJ2-7; d_gene: NA; abundance: few; CDR3nt: TGCAGCGCCGCCGGGCGCCCCGGGAACGAGCAGTACTTC; CDR3aa: CSAAGRPGNEQYF
v_gene: TRBV20-1; j_gene: TRBJ2-7; d_gene: TRBD1; abundance: few; CDR3nt: TGCAGTGCTGGCCGGGACAGCTACGAGCAGTACTTC; CDR3aa: CSAGRDSYEQYF
v_gene: TRBV19; j_gene: TRBJ2-7; d_gene: TRBD1; abundance: NA; CDR3nt: TGTGCCAGTACCCCGGGACAGGGGGCGCGGCAGTACTTC; CDR3aa: CASTPGQGARQYF
v_gene: TRBV12-3/TRBV12-4; j_gene: TRBJ2-2; d_gene: TRBD1; abundance: NA; CDR3nt: TGTGCCAGCGGCCTAGGACAGGGGAACACCGGGGAGCTGTTTTTT; CDR3aa: CASGLGQGNTGELFF
v_gene: TRBV20-1; j_gene: TRBJ2-3; d_gene: TRBD2; abundance: few; CDR3nt: TGCAGTGGGGCGAGCGGGGGGACGACAGATACGCAGTATTTT; CDR3aa: CSGASGGTTDTQYF
v_gene: TRBV30; j_gene: TRBJ2-7; d_gene: TRBD1; abundance: few; CDR3nt: TGTGCCTGGAGTGTACGGGGACAGTCCTACGAGCAGTACTTC; CDR3aa: CAWSVRGQSYEQYF
v_gene: TRBV5-1; j_gene: TRBJ1-2; d_gene: TRBD1; abundance: NA; CDR3nt: TGCGCCAGCAGCTCCTGGACAGGGGTTGGCTACACCTTC; CDR3aa: CASSSWTGVGYTF
v_gene: TRBV6-1; j_gene: TRBJ1-1; d_gene: NA; abundance: few; CDR3nt: TGTGCCAGCAGTGACGGCGGTGGCCTTGAAGCTTTCTTT; CDR3aa: CASSDGGGLEAFF
v_gene: TRBV7-8; j_gene: TRBJ2-1; d_gene: NA; abundance: many; CDR3nt: TGTGCCAGCAGCTCCCGCCAGGGGACAACTAATTACAATGAGCAGTTCTTC; CDR3aa: CASSSRQGTTNYNEQFF
v_gene: TRBV12-3/TRBV12-4; j_gene: TRBJ1-1; d_gene: TRBD1; abundance: many; CDR3nt: TGTGCCAGCAGTTTAGGGCAGGGGGTAACTGAAGCTTTCTTT; CDR3aa: CASSLGQGVTEAFF
v_gene: TRBV7-8; j_gene: TRBJ2-7; d_gene: NA; abundance: many; CDR3nt: TGTGCCAGCAGCTCCACCGGGGGCCCCTACGAGCAGTACTTC; CDR3aa: CASSSTGGPYEQYF
v_gene: TRBV12-3/TRBV12-4; j_gene: TRBJ2-1; d_gene: NA; abundance: few; CDR3nt: TGTGCCAGCACCGATGGACTGGGTTTGCGAGGTGAGCAGTTCTTC; CDR3aa: CASTDGLGLRGEQFF
v_gene: TRBV20-1; j_gene: TRBJ2-2; d_gene: TRBD1; abundance: NA; CDR3nt: TGCAGTGCTAGAGTATTCGGGACAGGGGTCACCGGGGAGCTGTTTTTT; CDR3aa: CSARVFGTGVTGELFF
v_gene: TRBV6-5; j_gene: TRBJ2-1; d_gene: NA; abundance: many; CDR3nt: TGTGCCAGCAGGGGGGCCTACAATGAGCAGTTCTTC; CDR3aa: CASRGAYNEQFF
v_gene: TRBV3-1; j_gene: TRBJ2-7; d_gene: TRBD2; abundance: NA; CDR3nt: TGTGCCAGCAAGCTAGAGCGACTAGCGGGGGAGCAGTACTTC; CDR3aa: CASKLERLAGEQYF
v_gene: TRBV11-2; j_gene: TRBJ1-4; d_gene: TRBD1; abundance: NA; CDR3nt: TGTGCCAGCAGCGGGGACAGGGGGCTTTCTAATGAAAAACTGTTTTTT; CDR3aa: CASSGDRGLSNEKLFF
v_gene: TRBV5-1; j_gene: TRBJ2-3; d_gene: TRBD2; abundance: few; CDR3nt: TGCGCCAGCACCGCCCTGCCGACTAGCGGGGGTACAGATACGCAGTATTTT; CDR3aa: CASTALPTSGGTDTQYF
v_gene: TRBV4-1; j_gene: TRBJ2-1; d_gene: NA; abundance: NA; CDR3nt: TGCGCCAGCAGCCAGGGACTGTACAATGAGCAGTTCTTC; CDR3aa: CASSQGLYNEQFF
v_gene: TRBV5-1; j_gene: TRBJ2-7; d_gene: NA; abundance: few; CDR3nt: TGCGCCAGCAGCTTGGGACCGCGAGGGTCCTACGAGCAGTACTTC; CDR3aa: CASSLGPRGSYEQYF
v_gene: TRBV30; j_gene: TRBJ2-1; d_gene: NA; abundance: NA; CDR3nt: TGTGCCTGGAGTCCCAGGGACCGACCTTACAATGAGCAGTTCTTC; CDR3aa: CAWSPRDRPYNEQFF
v_gene: TRBV29-1; j_gene: TRBJ1-2; d_gene: NA; abundance: many; CDR3nt: TGCAGCGTTGTTGTGGGTTTCGGCTACACCTTC; CDR3aa: CSVVVGFGYTF
v_gene: TRBV4-2; j_gene: TRBJ2-1; d_gene: NA; abundance: NA; CDR3nt: TGTGCCAGCAGCTCGGGACAATTCGGTGAGCAGTTCTTC; CDR3aa: CASSSGQFGEQFF
v_gene: TRBV6-5; j_gene: TRBJ2-3; d_gene: TRBD2; abundance: NA; CDR3nt: TGTGCCAGCAGTTACCTAGCGGGGACCGGGTATACGCAGTATTTT; CDR3aa: CASSYLAGTGYTQYF
v_gene: TRBV3-1; j_gene: TRBJ2-3; d_gene: TRBD2; abundance: NA; CDR3nt: TGTGCCAGCAGCCAAGGCCGTTGGCGGGGGACAGATACGCAGTATTTT; CDR3aa: CASSQGRWRGTDTQYF